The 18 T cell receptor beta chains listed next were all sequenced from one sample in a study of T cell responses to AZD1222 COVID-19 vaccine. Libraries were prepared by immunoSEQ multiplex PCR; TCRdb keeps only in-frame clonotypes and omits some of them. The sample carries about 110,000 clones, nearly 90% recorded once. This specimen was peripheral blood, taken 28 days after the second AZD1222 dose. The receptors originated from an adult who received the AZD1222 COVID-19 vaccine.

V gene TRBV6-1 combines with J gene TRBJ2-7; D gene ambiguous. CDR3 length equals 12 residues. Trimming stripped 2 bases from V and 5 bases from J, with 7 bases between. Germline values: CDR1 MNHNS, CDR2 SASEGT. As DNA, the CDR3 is TGTGCCAGCAGTGAAAGTGGGCACGAGCAGTACTTC. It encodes CASSESGHEQYF.

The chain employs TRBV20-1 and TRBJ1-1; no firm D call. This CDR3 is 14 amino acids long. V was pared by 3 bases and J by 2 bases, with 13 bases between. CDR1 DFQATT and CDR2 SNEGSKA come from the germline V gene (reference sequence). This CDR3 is CSASAGGGNTEAFF. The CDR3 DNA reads TGCAGTGCTAGTGCAGGTGGTGGCAACACTGAAGCTTTCTTT.

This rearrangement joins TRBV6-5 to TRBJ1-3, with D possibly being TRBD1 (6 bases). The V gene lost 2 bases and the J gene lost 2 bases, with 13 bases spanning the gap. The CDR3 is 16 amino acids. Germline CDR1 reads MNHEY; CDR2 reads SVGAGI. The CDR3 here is CASSYGSGATGNTIYF. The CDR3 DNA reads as TGTGCCAGCAGTTACGGCTCGGGGGCGACTGGAAACACCATATATTTT.

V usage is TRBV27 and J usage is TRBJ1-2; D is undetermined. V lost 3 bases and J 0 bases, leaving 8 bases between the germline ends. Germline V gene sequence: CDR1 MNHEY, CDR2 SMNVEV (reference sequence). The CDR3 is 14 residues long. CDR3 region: CASSFGYPNYGYTF. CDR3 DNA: TGTGCCAGCAGTTTCGGGTACCCTAACTATGGCTACACCTTC.

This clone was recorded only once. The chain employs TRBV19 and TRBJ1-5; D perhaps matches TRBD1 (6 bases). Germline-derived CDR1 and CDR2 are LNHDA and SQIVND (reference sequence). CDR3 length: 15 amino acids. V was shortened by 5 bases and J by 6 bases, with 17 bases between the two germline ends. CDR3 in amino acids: CASSVISGDGQPQHF. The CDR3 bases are TGTGCCAGTAGTGTCATCTCAGGGGACGGTCAGCCCCAGCATTTT. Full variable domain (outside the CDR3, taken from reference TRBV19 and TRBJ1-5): DGGITQSPKYLFRKEGQNVTLSCEQNLNHDAMYWYRQDPGQGLRLIYYSQIVNDFQKGDIAEGYSVSREKKESFPLTVTSAQKNPTAFYLCASSVISGDGQPQHFGDGTRLSIL.

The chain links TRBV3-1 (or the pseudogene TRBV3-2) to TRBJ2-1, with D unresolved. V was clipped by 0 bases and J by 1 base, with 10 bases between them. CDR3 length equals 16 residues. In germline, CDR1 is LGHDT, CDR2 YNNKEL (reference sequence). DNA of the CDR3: TGTGCCAGCAGCCAAGAGCAGGAGACTTCCTACAATGAGCAGTTCTTC. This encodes CASSQEQETSYNEQFF.

The CDR3 coding sequence is TGTGCCAGCAGCTTGATAGGGCGCACAGATACGCAGTATTTT. Its protein product is CASSLIGRTDTQYF. The rearrangement joins TRBV5-6 to TRBJ2-3; D gene ambiguous. The CDR3 is 14 residues long. Deletions cut 1 base from V and 1 base from J, with 7 bases between. Looked up from germline, CDR1 is SGHDT and CDR2 is YYEEEE.

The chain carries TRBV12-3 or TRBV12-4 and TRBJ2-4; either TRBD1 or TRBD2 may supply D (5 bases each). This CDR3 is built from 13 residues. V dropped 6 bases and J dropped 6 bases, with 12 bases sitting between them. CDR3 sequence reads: CASSNRDRNIQYF. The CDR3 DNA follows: TGTGCCAGCAGCAATCGGGACCGAAACATTCAGTACTTC.

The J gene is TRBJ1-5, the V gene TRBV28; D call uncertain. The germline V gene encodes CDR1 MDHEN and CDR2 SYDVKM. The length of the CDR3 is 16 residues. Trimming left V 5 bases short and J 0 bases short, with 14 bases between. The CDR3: CASSPELSYSNQPQHF. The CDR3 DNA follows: TGTGCCAGCAGTCCCGAGTTGAGTTATAGCAATCAGCCCCAGCATTTT.

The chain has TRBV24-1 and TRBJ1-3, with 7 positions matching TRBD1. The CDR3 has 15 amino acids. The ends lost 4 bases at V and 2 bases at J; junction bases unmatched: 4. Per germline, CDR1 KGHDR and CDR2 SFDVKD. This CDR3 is CATSDSRGAGNTIYF. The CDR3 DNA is TGTGCCACCAGTGACTCCAGGGGGGCTGGAAACACCATATATTTT.

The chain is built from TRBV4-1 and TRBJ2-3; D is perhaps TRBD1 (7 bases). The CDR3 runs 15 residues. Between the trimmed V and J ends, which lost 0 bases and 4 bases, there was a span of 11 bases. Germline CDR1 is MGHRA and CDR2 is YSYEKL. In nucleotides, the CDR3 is TGCGCCAGCAGCCAAGACGGAGGGGGCCCAGATACGCAGTATTTT. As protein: CASSQDGGGPDTQYF.

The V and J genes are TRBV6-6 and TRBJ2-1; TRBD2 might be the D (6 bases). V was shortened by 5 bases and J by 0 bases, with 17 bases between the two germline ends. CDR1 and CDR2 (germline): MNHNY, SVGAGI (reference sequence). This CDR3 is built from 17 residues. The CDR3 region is CASSGSRTIHSYNEQFF. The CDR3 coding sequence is TGTGCCAGCAGTGGATCCCGGACTATCCACTCCTACAATGAGCAGTTCTTC.

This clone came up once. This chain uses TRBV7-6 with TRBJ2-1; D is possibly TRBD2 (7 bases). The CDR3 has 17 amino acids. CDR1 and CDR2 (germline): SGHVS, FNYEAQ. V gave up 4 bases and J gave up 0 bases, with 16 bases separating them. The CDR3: CASSSGGGLSSYNEQFF. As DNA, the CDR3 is TGTGCCAGCAGCTCGGGGGGCGGTTTGAGCTCCTACAATGAGCAGTTCTTC.

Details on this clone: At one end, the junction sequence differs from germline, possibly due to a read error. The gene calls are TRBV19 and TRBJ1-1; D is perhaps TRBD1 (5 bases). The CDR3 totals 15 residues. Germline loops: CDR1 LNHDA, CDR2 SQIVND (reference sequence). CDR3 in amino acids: CVSSIWGRANTEAFF. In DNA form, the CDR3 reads TGTGTCAGTAGTATCTGGGGCAGGGCCAACACTGAAGCTTTCTTT.

DNA for the CDR3: TGTGCCAGCAGTGAAACTGGCGGGGGGGCAGATACGCAGTATTTT. Encoded protein: CASSETGGGADTQYF. The chain has TRBV6-1 and TRBJ2-3; 9 bases map to TRBD2. The CDR3 totals 15 residues. The V gene end was trimmed by 2 bases and the J gene end by 4 bases; junction bases not matched to a gene: 4. From germline, CDR1 is MNHNS and CDR2 SASEGT.

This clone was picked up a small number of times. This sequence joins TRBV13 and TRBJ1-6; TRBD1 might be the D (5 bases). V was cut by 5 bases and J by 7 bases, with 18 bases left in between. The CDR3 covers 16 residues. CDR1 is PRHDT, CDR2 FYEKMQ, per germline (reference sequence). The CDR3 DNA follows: TGTGCCAGCAGCCCACGGGGAGGGGATCGGAATTCACCCCTCCACTTT. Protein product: CASSPRGGDRNSPLHF.

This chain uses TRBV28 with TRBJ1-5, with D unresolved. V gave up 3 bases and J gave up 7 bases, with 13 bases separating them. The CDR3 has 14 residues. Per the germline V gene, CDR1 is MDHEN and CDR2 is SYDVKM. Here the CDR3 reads CASSLPGRVQPQHF. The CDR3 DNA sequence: TGTGCCAGCAGTTTGCCGGGAAGGGTGCAGCCCCAGCATTTT.

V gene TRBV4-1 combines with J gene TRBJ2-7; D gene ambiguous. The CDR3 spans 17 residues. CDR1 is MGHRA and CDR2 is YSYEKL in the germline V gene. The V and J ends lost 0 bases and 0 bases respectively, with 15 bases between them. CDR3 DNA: TGCGCCAGCAGCCAAGATATGGCAGCCCCGAGCTCCTACGAGCAGTACTTC. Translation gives CASSQDMAAPSSYEQYF.